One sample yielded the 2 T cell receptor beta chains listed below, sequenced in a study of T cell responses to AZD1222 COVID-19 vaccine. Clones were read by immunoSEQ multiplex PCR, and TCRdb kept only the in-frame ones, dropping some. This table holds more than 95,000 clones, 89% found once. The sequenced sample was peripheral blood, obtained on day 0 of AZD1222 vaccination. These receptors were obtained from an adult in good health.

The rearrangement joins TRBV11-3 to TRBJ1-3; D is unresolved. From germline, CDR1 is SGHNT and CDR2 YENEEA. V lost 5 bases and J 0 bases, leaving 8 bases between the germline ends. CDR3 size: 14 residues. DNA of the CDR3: TGTGCCAGCAGCCTGACGAGCTCTGGAAACACCATATATTTT. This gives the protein CASSLTSSGNTIYF. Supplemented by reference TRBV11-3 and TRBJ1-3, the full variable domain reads EAGVVQSPRYKIIEKKQPVAFWCNPISGHNTLYWYLQNLGQGPELLIRYENEEAVDDSQLPKDRFSAERLKGVDSTLKIQPAELGDSAVYLCASSLTSSGNTIYFGEGSWLTVV.

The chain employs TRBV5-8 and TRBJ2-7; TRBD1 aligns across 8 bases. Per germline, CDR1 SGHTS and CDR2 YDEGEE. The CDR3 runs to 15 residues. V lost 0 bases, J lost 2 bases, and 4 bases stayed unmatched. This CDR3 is CASSLVGTGTYEQYF. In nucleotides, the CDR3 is TGTGCCAGCAGCTTGGTTGGGACAGGAACCTACGAGCAGTACTTC. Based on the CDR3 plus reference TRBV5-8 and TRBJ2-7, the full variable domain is EAGVTQSPTHLIKTRGQQATLRCSPISGHTSVYWYQQALGLGLQFLLWYDEGEERNRGNFPPRFSGRQFPNYSSELNVNALELEDSALYLCASSLVGTGTYEQYFGPGTRLTVT.